The sequence of this TCR beta chain was determined in a study of regulatory dendritic cells for organ transplantation. Whole-study findings and limits: Memory T cells were less diverse than naive, with memory CD8+ most oligoclonal.

This clone was seen just once. Its antigen is currently unknown. V was clipped by 1 base and J by 0 bases, with 14 bases between them. Germline V gives CDR1 SGHTA, CDR2 FQGNSA. The CDR3 is made up of 17 amino acids. Method: immunoSEQ multiplex PCR; TCRdb's copy keeps in-frame clones and lacks some. The sample includes under 15,000 clones, around two thirds of them seen just once. CFSE-labeled sorted T cells met regulatory or mature dendritic cells for four to five days. The chain has TRBV7-2 and TRBJ2-3; perhaps TRBD2 as D (5 bases). Sequences were obtained from naive CD4+ T cells from blood cultured with regulatory dendritic cells. Subset of the sample: CD45RA+ naive T cells. This TCR derives from a human donor in good health. The DNA of the CDR3 is TGTGCCAGCAGCTTAGGGTCTAGCAGCGCTAGCACAGATACGCAGTATTTT. This encodes CASSLGSSSASTDTQYF.